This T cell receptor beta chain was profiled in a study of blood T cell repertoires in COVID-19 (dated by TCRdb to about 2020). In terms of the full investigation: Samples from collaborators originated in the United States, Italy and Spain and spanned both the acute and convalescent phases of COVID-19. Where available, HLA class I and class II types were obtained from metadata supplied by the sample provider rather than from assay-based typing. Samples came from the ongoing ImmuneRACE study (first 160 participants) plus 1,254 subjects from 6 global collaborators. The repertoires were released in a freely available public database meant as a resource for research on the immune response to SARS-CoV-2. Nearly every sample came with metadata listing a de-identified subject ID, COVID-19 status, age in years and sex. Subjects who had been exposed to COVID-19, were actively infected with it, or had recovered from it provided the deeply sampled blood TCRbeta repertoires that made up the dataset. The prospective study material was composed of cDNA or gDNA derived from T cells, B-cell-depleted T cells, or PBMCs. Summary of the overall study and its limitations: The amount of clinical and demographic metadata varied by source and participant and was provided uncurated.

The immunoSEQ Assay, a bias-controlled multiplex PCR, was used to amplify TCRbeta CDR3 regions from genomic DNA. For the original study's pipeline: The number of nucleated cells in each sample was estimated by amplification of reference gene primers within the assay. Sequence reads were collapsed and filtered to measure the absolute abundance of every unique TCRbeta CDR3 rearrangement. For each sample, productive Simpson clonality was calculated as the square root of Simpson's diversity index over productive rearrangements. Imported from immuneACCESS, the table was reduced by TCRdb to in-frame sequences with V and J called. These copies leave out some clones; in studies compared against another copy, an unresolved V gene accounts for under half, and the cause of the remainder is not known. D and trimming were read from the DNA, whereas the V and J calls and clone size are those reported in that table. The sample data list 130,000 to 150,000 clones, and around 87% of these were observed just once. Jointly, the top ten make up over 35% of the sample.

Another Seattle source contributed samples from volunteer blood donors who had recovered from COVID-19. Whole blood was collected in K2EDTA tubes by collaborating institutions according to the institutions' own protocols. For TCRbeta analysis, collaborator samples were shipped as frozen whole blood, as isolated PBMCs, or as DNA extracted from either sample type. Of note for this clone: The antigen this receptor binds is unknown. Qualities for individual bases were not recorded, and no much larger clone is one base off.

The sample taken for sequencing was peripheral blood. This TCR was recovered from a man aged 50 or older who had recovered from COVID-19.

The nucleotides are TGTGCCAGCACGCAGGGGGGCAATCAGCCCCAGCATTTT. It translates as CASTQGGNQPQHF. This chain joins TRBV12-3 or TRBV12-4 to TRBJ1-5, with 7 middle bases fitting TRBD1. Compared with germline, V lacks 7 bases and J lacks 2 bases; bases without a gene match: 2. The CDR3, from cysteine to phenylalanine, totals 13 residues. The DNA shown is the 39-base CDR3, in frame from base 1.